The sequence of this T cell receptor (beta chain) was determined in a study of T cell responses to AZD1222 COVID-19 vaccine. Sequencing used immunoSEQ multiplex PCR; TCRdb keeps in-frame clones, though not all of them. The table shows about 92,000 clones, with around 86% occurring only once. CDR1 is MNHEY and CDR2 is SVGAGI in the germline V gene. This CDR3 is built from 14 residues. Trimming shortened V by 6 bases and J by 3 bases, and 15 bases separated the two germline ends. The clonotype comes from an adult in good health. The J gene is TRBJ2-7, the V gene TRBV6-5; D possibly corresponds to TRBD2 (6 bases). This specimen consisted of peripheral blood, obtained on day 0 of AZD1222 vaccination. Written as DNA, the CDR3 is TGTGCCAGCAGACCAGTGGCGCGGGGCTACGAGCAGTACTTC. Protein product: CASRPVARGYEQYF.